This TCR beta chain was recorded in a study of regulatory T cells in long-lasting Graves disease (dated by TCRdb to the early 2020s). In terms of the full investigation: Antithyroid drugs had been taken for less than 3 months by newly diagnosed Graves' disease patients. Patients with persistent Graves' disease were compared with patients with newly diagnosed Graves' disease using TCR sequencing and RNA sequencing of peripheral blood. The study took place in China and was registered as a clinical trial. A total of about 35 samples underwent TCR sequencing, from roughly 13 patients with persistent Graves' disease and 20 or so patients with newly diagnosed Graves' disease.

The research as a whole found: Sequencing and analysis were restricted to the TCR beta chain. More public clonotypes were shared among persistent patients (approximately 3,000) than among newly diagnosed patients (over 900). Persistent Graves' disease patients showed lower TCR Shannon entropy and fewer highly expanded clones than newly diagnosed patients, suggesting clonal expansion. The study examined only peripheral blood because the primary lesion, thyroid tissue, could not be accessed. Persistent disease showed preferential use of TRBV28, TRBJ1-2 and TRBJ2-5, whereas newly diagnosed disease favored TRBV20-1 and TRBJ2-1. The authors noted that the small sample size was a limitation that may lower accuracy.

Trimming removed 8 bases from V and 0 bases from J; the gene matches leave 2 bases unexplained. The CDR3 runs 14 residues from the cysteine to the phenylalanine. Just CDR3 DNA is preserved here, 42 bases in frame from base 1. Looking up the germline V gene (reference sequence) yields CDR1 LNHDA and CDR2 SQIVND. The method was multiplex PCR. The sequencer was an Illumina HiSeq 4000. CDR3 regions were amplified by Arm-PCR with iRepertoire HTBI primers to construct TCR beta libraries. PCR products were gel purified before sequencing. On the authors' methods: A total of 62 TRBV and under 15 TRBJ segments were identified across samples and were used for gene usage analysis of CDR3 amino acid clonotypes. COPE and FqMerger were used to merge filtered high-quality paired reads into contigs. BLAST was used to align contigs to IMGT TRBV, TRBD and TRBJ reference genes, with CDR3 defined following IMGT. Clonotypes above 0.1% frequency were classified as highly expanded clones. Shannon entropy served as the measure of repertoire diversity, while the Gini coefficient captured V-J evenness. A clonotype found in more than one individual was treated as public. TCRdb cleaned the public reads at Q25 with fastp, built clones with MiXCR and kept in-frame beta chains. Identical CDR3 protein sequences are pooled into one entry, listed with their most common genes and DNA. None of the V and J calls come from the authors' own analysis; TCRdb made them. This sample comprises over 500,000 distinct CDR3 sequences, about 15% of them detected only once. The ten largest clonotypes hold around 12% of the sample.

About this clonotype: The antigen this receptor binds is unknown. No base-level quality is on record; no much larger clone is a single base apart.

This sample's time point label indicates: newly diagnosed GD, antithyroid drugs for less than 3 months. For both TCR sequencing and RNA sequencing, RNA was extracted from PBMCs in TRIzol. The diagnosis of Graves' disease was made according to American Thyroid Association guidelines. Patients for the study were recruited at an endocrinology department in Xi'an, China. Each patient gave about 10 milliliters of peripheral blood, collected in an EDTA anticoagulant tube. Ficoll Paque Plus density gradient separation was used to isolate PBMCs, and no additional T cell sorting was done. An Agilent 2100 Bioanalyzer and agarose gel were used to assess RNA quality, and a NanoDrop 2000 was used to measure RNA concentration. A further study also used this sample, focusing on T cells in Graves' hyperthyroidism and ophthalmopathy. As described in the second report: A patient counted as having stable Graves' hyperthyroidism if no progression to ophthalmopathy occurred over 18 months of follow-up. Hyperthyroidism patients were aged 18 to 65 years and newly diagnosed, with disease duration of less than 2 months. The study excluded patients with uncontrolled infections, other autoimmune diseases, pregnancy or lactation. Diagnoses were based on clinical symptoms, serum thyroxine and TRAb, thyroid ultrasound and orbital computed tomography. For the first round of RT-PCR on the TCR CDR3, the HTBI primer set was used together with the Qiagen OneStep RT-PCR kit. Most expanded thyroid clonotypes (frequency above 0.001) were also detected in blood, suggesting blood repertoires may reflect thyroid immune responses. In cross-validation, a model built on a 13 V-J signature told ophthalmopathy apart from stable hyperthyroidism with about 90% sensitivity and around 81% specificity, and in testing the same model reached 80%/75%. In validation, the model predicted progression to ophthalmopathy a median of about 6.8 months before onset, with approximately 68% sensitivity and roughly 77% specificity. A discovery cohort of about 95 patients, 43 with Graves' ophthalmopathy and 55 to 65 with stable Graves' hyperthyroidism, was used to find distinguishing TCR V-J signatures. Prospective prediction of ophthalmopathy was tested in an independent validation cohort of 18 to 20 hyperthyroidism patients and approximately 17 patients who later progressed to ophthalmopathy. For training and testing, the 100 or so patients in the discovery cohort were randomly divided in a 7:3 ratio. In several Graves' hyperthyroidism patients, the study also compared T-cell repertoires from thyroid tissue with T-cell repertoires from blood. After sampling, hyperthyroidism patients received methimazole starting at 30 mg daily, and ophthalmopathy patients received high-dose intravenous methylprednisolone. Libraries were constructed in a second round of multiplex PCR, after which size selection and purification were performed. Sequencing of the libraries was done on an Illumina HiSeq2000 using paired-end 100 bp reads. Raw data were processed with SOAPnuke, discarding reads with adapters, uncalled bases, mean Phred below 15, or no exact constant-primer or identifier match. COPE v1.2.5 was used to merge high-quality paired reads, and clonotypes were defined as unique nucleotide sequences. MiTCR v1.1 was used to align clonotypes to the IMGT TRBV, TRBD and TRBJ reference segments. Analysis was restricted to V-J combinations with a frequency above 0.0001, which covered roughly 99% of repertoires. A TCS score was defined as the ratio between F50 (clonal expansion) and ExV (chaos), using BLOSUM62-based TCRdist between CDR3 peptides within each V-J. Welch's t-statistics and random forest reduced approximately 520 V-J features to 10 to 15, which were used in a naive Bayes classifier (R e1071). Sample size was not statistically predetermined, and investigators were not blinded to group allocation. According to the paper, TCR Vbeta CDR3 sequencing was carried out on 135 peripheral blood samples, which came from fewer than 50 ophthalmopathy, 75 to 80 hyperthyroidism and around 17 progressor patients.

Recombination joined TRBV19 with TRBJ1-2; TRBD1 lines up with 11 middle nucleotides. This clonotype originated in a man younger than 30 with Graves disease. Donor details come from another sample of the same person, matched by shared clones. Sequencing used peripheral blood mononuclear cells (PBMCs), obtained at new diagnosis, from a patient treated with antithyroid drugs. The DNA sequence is TGTGCCAGTGGACAGGGGGCGGCTAACTATGGCTACACCTTC. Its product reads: CASGQGAANYGYTF.